Below are 22 T cell receptor beta chains sequenced from a single sample in a study of siplizumab effects on memory and regulatory T cells. Method: immunoSEQ multiplex PCR; TCRdb's copy keeps in-frame clones and lacks some. The sample lists 50,000 to 75,000 clones, approximately 97% occurring once. Sample: naive CD8+ T cells sorted from blood. Source of these receptors: a human donor in good health.

The V and J genes are TRBV9 and TRBJ2-2; 9 bases agree with TRBD1. Germline lookup yields CDR1 SGDLS and CDR2 YYNGEE. The CDR3 covers 14 residues. With V trimmed by 4 bases and J by 7 bases, 5 bases remained unmatched. The CDR3 is CASSPTGGGGELFF. The CDR3 nucleotides read TGTGCCAGCAGCCCAACAGGGGGCGGCGGGGAGCTGTTTTTT.

This clone was found once. The chain combines TRBV12-5 with TRBJ2-6; 7 nucleotides line up with TRBD1. This CDR3 has 18 residues. In germline, CDR1 is LGHNT, CDR2 FRNRAP. Trimming removed 5 bases from V and 1 base from J; junction bases left unmatched: 11. Here the CDR3 DNA reads TGTGCTAGTGGTATACCCCACCAGGGGGTATCTGGGGCCAACGTCCTGACTTTC. Translation: CASGIPHQGVSGANVLTF.

The chain couples TRBV15 to TRBJ1-1, with D maybe TRBD1 (5 bases). V lost 3 bases and J 5 bases, leaving 13 bases between the germline ends. Germline values: CDR1 LNHNV, CDR2 YYDKDF (reference sequence). This CDR3 spans 14 amino acids. CDR3 sequence: CATSRTEIWTEAFF. The CDR3 DNA follows: TGTGCCACCAGCAGGACAGAGATATGGACTGAAGCTTTCTTT.

The chain joins TRBV7-9 to TRBJ2-7, with D maybe TRBD1 (5 bases). In germline, CDR1 is SEHNR, CDR2 FQNEAQ (reference sequence). Trimming removed 5 bases from V and 0 bases from J, with 14 bases in between. This CDR3 is 15 amino acids long. The CDR3 coding sequence is TGTGCCAGCAGCCCCGGACACGAGAGCTCCTACGAGCAGTACTTC. Translation: CASSPGHESSYEQYF.

CDR3 DNA: TGTGCCATCAGTGAGTCGATTTTGGGGGCCTACGAGCAGTACTTC. This sequence encodes CAISESILGAYEQYF. The chain employs TRBV10-3 and TRBJ2-7; D may match TRBD1 or TRBD2 (5 bases each). CDR3 size: 15 residues. Trimming pared 0 bases from V and 2 bases from J, leaving 11 bases between. Germline-derived CDR1 and CDR2 are ENHRY and SYGVKD.

The chain is built from TRBV5-6 and TRBJ1-6, with a tentative D call TRBD1 (6 bases). V was trimmed by 2 bases and J by 8 bases, leaving 14 bases between them. The V gene's germline CDR1 is SGHDT and CDR2 YYEEEE. The CDR3 is made up of 15 amino acids. The CDR3 loop is CASSFIGGVYSPLHF. Written as DNA, the CDR3 is TGTGCCAGCAGCTTCATAGGGGGGGTATATTCACCCCTCCACTTT.

The V call is TRBV27, the J call TRBJ2-2, with D hard to call. Trimming stripped 5 bases from V and 5 bases from J, with 12 bases between. CDR3 length: 14 residues. CDR1 and CDR2 from the germline V gene are MNHEY and SMNVEV (reference sequence). This CDR3 reads CASSPSLGTGELFF. The CDR3 DNA reads TGTGCCAGCAGTCCCTCCTTGGGGACCGGGGAGCTGTTTTTT.

This clone came up once. The chain joins TRBV5-6 to TRBJ2-7; tentatively, D is TRBD2 (7 bases). The CDR3 spans 15 residues. The ends were cut back, 4 bases at V and 0 bases at J, with 14 bases in the middle. Germline CDR1 reads SGHDT; CDR2 reads YYEEEE. In nucleotides, the CDR3 is TGTGCCAGCAGCCCGGGGGGCAGGAGCTCCTACGAGCAGTACTTC. Protein product: CASSPGGRSSYEQYF.

V usage is TRBV5-4 and J usage is TRBJ2-7; D uncertain. CDR1 SGHNT and CDR2 YYREEE come from the germline V gene (reference sequence). The CDR3 is 11 residues long. V was clipped by 0 bases and J by 6 bases, with 4 bases between them. The CDR3 reads CASSLAGEQYF. The CDR3 DNA reads as TGTGCCAGCAGCTTGGCGGGCGAGCAGTACTTC.

The chain recombines TRBV11-3 with TRBJ2-3; maybe TRBD2 (6 bases). Trimming stripped 5 bases from V and 7 bases from J, with 13 bases between. The CDR3 runs 13 residues. Germline V gene sequence: CDR1 SGHNT, CDR2 YENEEA. CDR3 in amino acids: CASSGDGGYTQYF. CDR3 coding DNA: TGTGCCAGCAGCGGAGATGGGGGGTATACGCAGTATTTT.

This sequence joins TRBV4-2 and TRBJ2-1; the D gene could be TRBD1 or TRBD2 (6 bases each). V dropped 1 base and J dropped 0 bases, with 13 bases sitting between them. This CDR3 is built from 17 residues. Germline assignment: CDR1 LGHNA and CDR2 YNFKEQ. In nucleotides, the CDR3 is TGTGCCAGCAGCCAAGGGGTAGGGGGAGGCTCCTACAATGAGCAGTTCTTC. It yields the protein CASSQGVGGGSYNEQFF.

The chain carries TRBV6-5 and TRBJ2-4, with D possibly matching TRBD1 (5 bases). Per the germline V gene, CDR1 is MNHEY and CDR2 is SVGAGI. The CDR3 is made up of 14 amino acids. Trimming took 0 bases from V and 8 from J, leaving 11 bases between them. CDR3 sequence (DNA): TGTGCCAGCAGTTACTCCCAGGGTATAGACATTCAGTACTTC. Residues: CASSYSQGIDIQYF.

The CDR3 sequence: CASSLGNYNEQFF. The DNA of the CDR3 is TGTGCCAGCAGCTTGGGGAACTACAATGAGCAGTTCTTC. The chain is built from TRBV7-9 and TRBJ2-1; D call uncertain. The V gene's germline CDR1 is SEHNR and CDR2 FQNEAQ (reference sequence). The CDR3 has 13 residues. With 3 bases removed from V and 3 bases from J, the gap between germline ends came to 6 bases.

This sequence joins TRBV7-6 and TRBJ2-1; 10 bases map to TRBD1. The germline gives CDR1 SGHVS, CDR2 FNYEAQ. The junction had 8 bases not matched to a gene; V was cut back by 0 bases and J by 9 bases. The CDR3 has 16 amino acids. DNA for the CDR3: TGTGCCAGCAGCTTAGCTACGACAGGGGGCTGGTTTGAGCAGTTCTTC. Translating gives CASSLATTGGWFEQFF.

The V and J genes are TRBV19 and TRBJ2-3; TRBD1 matches 10 bases. Losses at the gene ends were 3 bases for V and 6 bases for J; bases not matched to a gene: 3. CDR1 is LNHDA, CDR2 SQIVND, per germline (reference sequence). This CDR3 has 14 amino acids. CDR3 region: CASSMRQGADTQYF. CDR3 sequence (DNA): TGTGCCAGTAGTATGAGACAGGGGGCGGATACGCAGTATTTT. The full variable domain, rest sourced from reference TRBV19 and TRBJ2-3, is DGGITQSPKYLFRKEGQNVTLSCEQNLNHDAMYWYRQDPGQGLRLIYYSQIVNDFQKGDIAEGYSVSREKKESFPLTVTSAQKNPTAFYLCASSMRQGADTQYFGPGTRLTVL.

V is TRBV4-3 and J is TRBJ2-3; maybe TRBD1 (6 bases). The ends were cut back, 4 bases at V and 0 bases at J, with 14 bases in the middle. Germline-derived CDR1 and CDR2 are LGHNA and YSLEER. CDR3 length equals 16 residues. The DNA for the CDR3 is TGCGCCAGCAGCCCCGGACAGACAAGTAGCACAGATACGCAGTATTTT. It specifies CASSPGQTSSTDTQYF.

The V and J genes are TRBV28 and TRBJ2-1; unclear D gene. Trimming took 6 bases from V and 3 from J, leaving 12 bases between them. The CDR3 is made up of 14 amino acids. Germline V gives CDR1 MDHEN, CDR2 SYDVKM. CDR3 nucleotide sequence: TGTGCCAGCAGAAGGGCGAGCGACTACAATGAGCAGTTCTTC. Its protein product is CASRRASDYNEQFF.

The rearrangement uses TRBV27 and TRBJ2-1; TRBD1 agrees at 7 bases. The germline CDR1 and CDR2 sequences are MNHEY and SMNVEV (reference sequence). The CDR3 is 14 amino acids. V trimming: 6 bases; J trimming: 6 bases; junction bases outside the gene matches: 8. This CDR3 reads CASSLTGIGNEQFF. CDR3 nucleotide sequence: TGTGCCAGCAGCCTGACAGGGATCGGCAATGAGCAGTTCTTC.

The chain carries TRBV4-3 and TRBJ1-1, with D hard to call. From germline, CDR1 is LGHNA and CDR2 YSLEER. The V and J ends lost 4 bases and 1 base respectively, with 7 bases between them. The CDR3 is 13 residues long. The CDR3: CASSRDKNTEAFF. The CDR3, as DNA: TGCGCCAGCAGCCGAGACAAGAACACTGAAGCTTTCTTT.

This rearrangement joins TRBV13 to TRBJ1-2, with D uncertain. V was cut by 5 bases and J by 4 bases, with 11 bases left in between. The CDR3 covers 13 residues. Germline loops: CDR1 PRHDT, CDR2 FYEKMQ (reference sequence). The CDR3 region has the DNA TGTGCCAGCAGCCTCCAAGGAACCTATGGCTACACCTTC. Its translation: CASSLQGTYGYTF.

CDR3 protein: CSGPGIGTEAFF. Here the CDR3 DNA reads TGCAGCGGCCCCGGGATAGGCACTGAAGCTTTCTTT. The V gene is TRBV29-1, the J gene TRBJ1-1; D unclear. With 7 bases removed from V and 4 bases from J, the gap between germline ends came to 13 bases. Germline values: CDR1 SQVTM, CDR2 ANQGSEA. The CDR3 loop spans 12 amino acids.

This chain joins TRBV28 and TRBJ1-1; the D gene is possibly TRBD1 (6 bases). The length of the CDR3 is 13 residues. From germline, CDR1 is MDHEN and CDR2 SYDVKM. V lost 5 bases and J lost 10, with 17 bases in between. CDR3 sequence (DNA): TGTGCCAGCAGTCTGGGGCGCGGGACACCAGCTTTCTTT. Residues: CASSLGRGTPAFF.